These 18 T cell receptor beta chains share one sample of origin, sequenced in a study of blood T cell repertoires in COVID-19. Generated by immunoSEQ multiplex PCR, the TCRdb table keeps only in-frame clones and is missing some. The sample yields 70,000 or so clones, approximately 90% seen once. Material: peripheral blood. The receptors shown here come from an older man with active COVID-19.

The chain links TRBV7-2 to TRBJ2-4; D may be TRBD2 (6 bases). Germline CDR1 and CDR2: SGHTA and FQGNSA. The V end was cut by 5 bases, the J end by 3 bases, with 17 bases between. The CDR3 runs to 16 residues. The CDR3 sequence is CASSQQVLGGKNIQYF. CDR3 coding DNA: TGTGCCAGCAGCCAACAGGTCCTCGGGGGCAAAAACATTCAGTACTTC. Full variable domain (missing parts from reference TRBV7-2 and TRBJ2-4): GAGVSQSPSNKVTEKGKDVELRCDPISGHTALYWYRQSLGQGLEFLIYFQGNSAPDKSGLPSDRFSAERTGGSVSTLTIQRTQQEDSAVYLCASSQQVLGGKNIQYFGAGTRLSVL.

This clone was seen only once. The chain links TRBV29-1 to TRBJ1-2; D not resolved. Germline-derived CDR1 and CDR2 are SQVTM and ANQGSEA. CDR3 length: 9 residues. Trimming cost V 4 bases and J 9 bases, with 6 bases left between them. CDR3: CSVAGSYTF. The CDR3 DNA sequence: TGCAGCGTTGCCGGGAGCTACACCTTC.

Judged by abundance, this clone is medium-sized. This CDR3 reads CASSPNNEQFF. The CDR3 DNA sequence: TGTGCCAGCAGCCCCAACAATGAGCAGTTCTTC. The chain uses TRBV16 and TRBJ2-1, with unresolved D. Trimming pared 4 bases from V and 5 bases from J, leaving 3 bases between. The CDR3 totals 11 residues. Germline V gene sequence: CDR1 KGHSY, CDR2 FQNENV. The full variable domain, completed using reference TRBV16 and TRBJ2-1, is GEEVAQTPKHLVRGEGQKAKLYCAPIKGHSYVFWYQQVLKNEFKFLISFQNENVFDETGMPKERFSAKCLPNSPCSLEIQATKLEDSAVYFCASSPNNEQFFGPGTRLTVL.

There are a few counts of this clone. The DNA of the CDR3 is TGTGCCAGCAGTTATCGACTGGGGGGGGTGAATGAGCAGTTCTTC. This gives the protein CASSYRLGGVNEQFF. This chain joins TRBV6-2 or TRBV6-3 and TRBJ2-1; TRBD2 aligns across 7 bases. This CDR3 has 15 amino acids. Germline V lookup: CDR1 MNHEY, CDR2 SVGEGT. With 3 bases clipped from V and 7 bases from J, the junction kept 9 bases outside the gene matches.

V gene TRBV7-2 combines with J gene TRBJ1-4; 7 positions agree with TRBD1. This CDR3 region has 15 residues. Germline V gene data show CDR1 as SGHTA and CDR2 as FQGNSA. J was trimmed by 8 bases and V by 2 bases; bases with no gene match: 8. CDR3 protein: CASSLNRGLGEKLFF. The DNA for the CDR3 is TGTGCCAGCAGCTTAAACAGGGGTTTGGGCGAAAAACTGTTTTTT.

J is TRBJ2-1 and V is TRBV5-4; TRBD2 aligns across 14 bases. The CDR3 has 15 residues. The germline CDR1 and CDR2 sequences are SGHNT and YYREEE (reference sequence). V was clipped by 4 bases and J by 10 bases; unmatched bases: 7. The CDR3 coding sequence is TGTGCCAGCAGCCCTAGTAGACTAGCGGGAGGGGAGCAGTTCTTC. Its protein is CASSPSRLAGGEQFF.

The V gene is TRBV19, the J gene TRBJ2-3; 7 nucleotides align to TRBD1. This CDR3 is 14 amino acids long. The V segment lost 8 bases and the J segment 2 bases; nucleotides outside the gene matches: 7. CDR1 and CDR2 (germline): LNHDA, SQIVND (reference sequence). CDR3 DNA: TGTGCCAGTCGACACAGGGGAAACACAGATACGCAGTATTTT. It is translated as CASRHRGNTDTQYF.

The CDR3 bases are TGTGCCAGCAGCGCGGGACTAGGGGTTACCTACGAGCAGTACTTC. This codes for CASSAGLGVTYEQYF. The chain is built from TRBV9 and TRBJ2-7, with TRBD2 identical over 8 bases. This CDR3 is built from 15 residues. Germline loops: CDR1 SGDLS, CDR2 YYNGEE. V lost 3 bases, J lost 2 bases, and 7 bases stayed unmatched.

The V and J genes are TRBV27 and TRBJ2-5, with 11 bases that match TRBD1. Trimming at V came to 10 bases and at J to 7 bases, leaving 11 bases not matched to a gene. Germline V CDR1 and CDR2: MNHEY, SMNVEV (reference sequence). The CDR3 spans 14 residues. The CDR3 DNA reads TGTGCCACGGGGGACAGGGGGTGGGATGGGACCCAGTACTTC. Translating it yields CATGDRGWDGTQYF.

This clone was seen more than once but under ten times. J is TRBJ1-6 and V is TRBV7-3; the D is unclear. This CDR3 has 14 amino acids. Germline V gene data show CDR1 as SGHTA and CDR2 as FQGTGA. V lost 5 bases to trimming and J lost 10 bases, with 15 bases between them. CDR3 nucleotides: TGTGCCAGCAGCGCCGACGGTCCGGGGTCACCCCTCCACTTT. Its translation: CASSADGPGSPLHF.

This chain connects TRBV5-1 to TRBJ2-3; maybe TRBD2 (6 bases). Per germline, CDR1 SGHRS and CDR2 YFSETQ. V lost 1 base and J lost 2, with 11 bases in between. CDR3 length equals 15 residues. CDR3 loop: CASSLNGLSTDTQYF. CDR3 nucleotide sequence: TGCGCCAGCAGCTTGAACGGACTATCCACAGATACGCAGTATTTT.

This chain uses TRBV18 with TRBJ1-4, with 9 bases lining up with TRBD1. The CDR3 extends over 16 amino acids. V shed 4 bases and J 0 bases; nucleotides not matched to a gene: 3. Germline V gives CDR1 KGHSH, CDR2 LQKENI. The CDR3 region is CASSLRQGATNEKLFF. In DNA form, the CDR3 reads TGTGCCAGCTCACTAAGACAGGGGGCAACTAATGAAAAACTGTTTTTT.

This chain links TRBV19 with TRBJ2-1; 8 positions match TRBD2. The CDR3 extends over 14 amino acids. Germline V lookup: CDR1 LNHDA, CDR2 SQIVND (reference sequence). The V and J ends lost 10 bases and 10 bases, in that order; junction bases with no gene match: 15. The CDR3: CATRRLAGPGEQFF. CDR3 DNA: TGTGCCACCAGGAGGCTAGCGGGCCCCGGGGAGCAGTTCTTC.

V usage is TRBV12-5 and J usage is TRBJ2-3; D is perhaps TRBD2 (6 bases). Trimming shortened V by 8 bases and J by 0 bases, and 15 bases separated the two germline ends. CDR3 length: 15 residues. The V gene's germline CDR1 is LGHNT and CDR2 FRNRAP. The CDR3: CASQPAGRSTDTQYF. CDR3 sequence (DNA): TGTGCTAGTCAGCCGGCGGGACGTAGCACAGATACGCAGTATTTT. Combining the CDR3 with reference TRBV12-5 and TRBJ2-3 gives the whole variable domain DARVTQTPRHKVTEMGQEVTMRCQPILGHNTVFWYRQTMMQGLELLAYFRNRAPLDDSGMPKDRFSAEMPDATLATLKIQPSEPRDSAVYFCASQPAGRSTDTQYFGPGTRLTVL.

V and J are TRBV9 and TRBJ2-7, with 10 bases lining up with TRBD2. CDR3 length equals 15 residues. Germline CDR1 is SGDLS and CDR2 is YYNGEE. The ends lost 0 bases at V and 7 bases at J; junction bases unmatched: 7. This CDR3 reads CASSVGSGRAFEQYF. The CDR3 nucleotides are TGTGCCAGCAGCGTAGGGAGCGGGAGGGCCTTTGAGCAGTACTTC.

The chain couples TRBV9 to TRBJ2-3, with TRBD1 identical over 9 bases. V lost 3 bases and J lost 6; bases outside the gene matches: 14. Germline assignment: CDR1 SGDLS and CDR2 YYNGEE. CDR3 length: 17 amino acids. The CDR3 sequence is CASSETPPGQGGDTQYF. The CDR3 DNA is TGTGCCAGCAGCGAGACCCCACCGGGACAGGGAGGGGATACGCAGTATTTT.

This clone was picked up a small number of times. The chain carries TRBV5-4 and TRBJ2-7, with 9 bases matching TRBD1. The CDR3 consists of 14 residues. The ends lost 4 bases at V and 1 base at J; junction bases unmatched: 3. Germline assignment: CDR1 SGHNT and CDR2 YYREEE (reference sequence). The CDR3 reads CASSPQGASYEQYF. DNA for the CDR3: TGTGCCAGCAGCCCACAGGGGGCGTCCTACGAGCAGTACTTC.

DNA for the CDR3: TGCGCCAGCAGGTCGGCGGCCGGCTACACCTTC. Translation: CASRSAAGYTF. The genes are TRBV4-1 and TRBJ1-2, with unresolved D. This CDR3 is built from 11 residues. The germline V gene has CDR1 MGHRA and CDR2 YSYEKL. V lost 6 bases and J 8 bases, leaving 10 bases between the germline ends.